This is a list of T cell receptor beta chains from one sample in a study of blood T cell repertoires in COVID-19. This table comes from immunoSEQ multiplex PCR, and its TCRdb copy is limited to in-frame clones, with some not included. The table has about 190,000 clones, 80% to 90% seen once. Source material: peripheral blood. The receptor source for this set is a man younger than 40 with acute or convalescent COVID-19. Each CDR3 is given with its conserved first and last residue. The D gene is left open where the match is weak. Clone size is given for some rows only: seen once, a few or many times, or a class if the clone is expanded.

size	D	V	J	CDR3	DNA
few	TRBD1	TRBV4-1	TRBJ2-1	CASSQYLGTGMANEQFF	TGCGCCAGCAGCCAATATTTGGGGACAGGGATGGCCAATGAGCAGTTCTTC
NA	NA	TRBV25-1	TRBJ1-2	CASRPNTDYGYTF	TGTGCCAGCAGGCCGAACACAGACTATGGCTACACCTTC
NA	NA	TRBV6-4	TRBJ2-3	CASSVNGLTITDTQYF	TGTGCCAGCAGCGTAAACGGACTGACAATCACAGATACGCAGTATTTT
NA	TRBD1	TRBV6-6	TRBJ1-6	CASSLPGQGDSPLHF	TGTGCCAGCAGTCTACCGGGACAGGGGGATTCACCCCTCCACTTT
NA	TRBD1	TRBV7-8	TRBJ2-7	CASIPRDSASEQYF	TGTGCCAGCATCCCAAGGGACAGTGCCAGCGAGCAGTACTTC
NA	NA	TRBV5-4	TRBJ2-3	CASSFKGMLTDTQYF	TGTGCCAGCAGCTTTAAGGGGATGCTCACAGATACGCAGTATTTT
few	TRBD1	TRBV7-8	TRBJ1-2	CASSLDPDRGIGYTF	TGTGCCAGCAGCTTAGACCCGGACAGGGGTATTGGCTACACCTTC
NA	NA	TRBV11-2	TRBJ2-7	CASSVTRKPYEQYF	TGTGCCAGCAGCGTGACTAGGAAACCCTACGAGCAGTACTTC
NA	NA	TRBV19	TRBJ1-1	CASSILGVGSEAFF	TGTGCCAGTAGTATTTTAGGGGTAGGCAGTGAAGCTTTCTTT
NA	NA	TRBV21-1	TRBJ2-1	CASSKTGDSIAFF	TGTGCCAGCAGCAAAACGGGGGACAGCATCGCGTTCTTC
NA	TRBD2	TRBV9	TRBJ2-1	CASSVGTSGGHEQFF	TGTGCCAGCAGCGTCGGGACTAGCGGGGGTCATGAGCAGTTCTTC
once	NA	TRBV2	TRBJ2-2	CASLGGNTGELFF	TGTGCCAGCCTAGGGGGAAACACCGGGGAGCTGTTTTTT
NA	TRBD2	TRBV4-1	TRBJ2-2	CASRRLAGTGELFF	TGCGCCAGCAGGCGGCTAGCGGGCACCGGGGAGCTGTTTTTT
once	NA	TRBV5-6	TRBJ1-5	CASSLGQLQPQHF	TGTGCCAGCAGCTTGGGACAGCTTCAGCCCCAGCATTTT
NA	TRBD1	TRBV24-1	TRBJ2-5	CATGTGGIETQYF	TGTGCCACAGGGACAGGGGGAATAGAGACCCAGTACTTC
NA	NA	TRBV6-4	TRBJ2-3	CASSRDNINTDTQYF	TGTGCCAGCAGCCGAGACAACATTAACACAGATACGCAGTATTTT
NA	TRBD1	TRBV19	TRBJ1-1	CASTTGANTEAFF	TGTGCCAGCACGACAGGGGCGAACACTGAAGCTTTCTTT
NA	TRBD1	TRBV30	TRBJ1-1	CAWGTGGGTEAFF	TGTGCCTGGGGAACAGGGGGCGGCACTGAAGCTTTCTTT
NA	NA	TRBV5-1	TRBJ2-3	CASSSRTTPRGTDTQYF	TGCGCCAGCAGCTCTAGGACAACCCCTAGAGGCACAGATACGCAGTATTTT
NA	TRBD1	TRBV28	TRBJ2-7	CASSSLLGTVIYEQYF	TGTGCCAGCAGTTCACTCCTCGGGACAGTTATCTACGAGCAGTACTTC
NA	TRBD1	TRBV20-1	TRBJ2-3	CSASRDSRQYF	TGCAGTGCTAGTCGGGACAGTCGGCAGTATTTT
NA	NA	TRBV19	TRBJ1-2	CASRREGSGYTF	TGTGCCAGCCGGAGGGAGGGCAGCGGCTACACCTTC
NA	NA	TRBV5-1	TRBJ2-2	CASSRRGAGELFF	TGCGCCAGCAGCCGCAGGGGAGCCGGGGAGCTGTTTTTT